The clone carrying this T cell receptor (beta chain) was detected only once. Distinct nucleotide sequences in the sample also encode this CDR3. The data derive from a study of blood T cell repertoires in COVID-19. The wider study: Sites across the United States, Italy and Spain contributed samples from acute and convalescent COVID-19. T cells, B-cell-depleted T cells, or PBMCs supplied cDNA or gDNA.

CDR3 size: 13 residues. Germline-derived CDR1 and CDR2 are SNHLY and FYNNEI. Trimming took 4 bases from V and 2 from J, leaving 8 bases between them. Using immunoSEQ multiplex PCR, the repertoire was profiled, and TCRdb retains in-frame clones only, with some absent. The sample lists about 330,000 clones; approximately 88% were seen once. The V and J genes are TRBV2 and TRBJ1-2; possibly TRBD1 for D (5 bases). This clonotype originated in a woman aged 50 to 60 with active or convalescent COVID-19. Sequenced input: peripheral blood. The CDR3 protein is CASSGGRNYGYTF. The CDR3 bases are TGTGCCAGCAGTGGGGGCAGAAACTATGGCTACACCTTC.